The 32 T cell receptor beta chains listed next were all sequenced from one sample in a study of control samples from healthy donors and cancer patients. Sequencing was performed with immunoSEQ multiplex PCR; in TCRdb, only in-frame clones are kept and a portion is missing. The sample includes tens of thousands of clones, approximately 90% of them seen just once. The sample was PBMCs. Source of these receptors: a woman aged 60-75 years with head and neck cancer.

This clone was observed a single time. This rearrangement joins TRBV7-9 to TRBJ2-1; unclear D gene. Germline CDR1 reads SEHNR; CDR2 reads FQNEAQ (reference sequence). The CDR3 is made up of 16 amino acids. The V and J ends lost 5 bases and 3 bases respectively, with 17 bases between them. The CDR3 loop reads CASSVGVNPNYNEQFF. The DNA for the CDR3 is TGTGCCAGCAGCGTAGGCGTTAATCCGAACTACAATGAGCAGTTCTTC.

The chain couples TRBV6-5 to TRBJ2-1, with 8 bases matching TRBD1. There are 14 residues in the CDR3. The V gene's germline CDR1 is MNHEY and CDR2 SVGAGI. V dropped 4 bases and J dropped 4; count of bases not matched to a gene: 3. The CDR3 protein is CASSWGQEYNEQFF. In DNA, the CDR3 is TGTGCCAGCAGTTGGGGACAGGAATACAATGAGCAGTTCTTC.

The rearrangement uses TRBV18 and TRBJ2-1, with TRBD2 matching 9 bases. CDR1 KGHSH and CDR2 LQKENI come from the germline V gene. J gave up 2 bases and V 6 bases, and 11 bases lay outside the gene matches. The CDR3 contains 17 residues. The CDR3 sequence: CASSPEGGTSTYNEQFF. CDR3 nucleotide sequence: TGTGCCAGCTCCCCTGAAGGGGGGACTAGCACCTACAATGAGCAGTTCTTC.

J is TRBJ1-5 and V is TRBV6-6, with D unclear. The CDR3 totals 16 residues. CDR1 MNHNY and CDR2 SVGAGI come from the germline V gene (reference sequence). The V end was cut by 6 bases, the J end by 3 bases, with 18 bases between. CDR3 protein: CASRPRRAKNNQPQHF. CDR3 bases: TGTGCCAGCAGGCCTAGGCGGGCAAAGAACAATCAGCCCCAGCATTTT.

The chain links TRBV5-6 to TRBJ2-1; 7 bases align to TRBD2. There are 15 residues in the CDR3. V dropped 3 bases and J dropped 2; count of bases not matched to a gene: 5. The V gene's germline CDR1 is SGHDT and CDR2 YYEEEE. CDR3 sequence (DNA): TGTGCCAGCAGCTCAAAGCGGGAAGCCTACAATGAGCAGTTCTTC. Residues: CASSSKREAYNEQFF. The full variable domain, in which reference TRBV5-6 and TRBJ2-1 provide the parts outside the CDR3, is DAGVTQSPTHLIKTRGQQVTLRCSPKSGHDTVSWYQQALGQGPQFIFQYYEEEERQRGNFPDRFSGHQFPNYSSELNVNALLLGDSALYLCASSSKREAYNEQFFGPGTRLTVL.

The rearrangement uses TRBV29-1 and TRBJ1-6, with D possibly TRBD1 on 5 matching bases. V was shortened by 6 bases and J by 5 bases, with 11 bases between the two germline ends. This CDR3 spans 13 amino acids. The germline gives CDR1 SQVTM, CDR2 ANQGSEA. The CDR3 region has the DNA TGCAGCGTCAGGGAGGACAATAATTCACCCCTCCACTTT. This encodes CSVREDNNSPLHF. Based on the CDR3 plus reference TRBV29-1 and TRBJ1-6, the full variable domain is SAVISQKPSRDICQRGTSLTIQCQVDSQVTMMFWYRQQPGQSLTLIATANQGSEATYESGFVIDKFPISRPNLTFSTLTVSNMSPEDSSIYLCSVREDNNSPLHFGNGTRLTVT.

The chain has TRBV7-9 and TRBJ1-4, with a possible D match to TRBD1 (6 bases). Germline V gene sequence: CDR1 SEHNR, CDR2 FQNEAQ (reference sequence). This CDR3 region has 14 residues. Trimming took 1 base from V and 5 from J, leaving 8 bases between them. CDR3 region: CASSLGQANEKLFF. For the CDR3, the DNA is TGTGCCAGCAGCTTAGGACAGGCCAATGAAAAACTGTTTTTT.

The table lists this clone with a count of one. The J gene is TRBJ1-1, the V gene TRBV6-5; unclear D gene. The CDR3 totals 11 residues. V was shortened by 5 bases and J by 4 bases, with 5 bases between the two germline ends. The germline V gene has CDR1 MNHEY and CDR2 SVGAGI. CDR3 nucleotide sequence: TGTGCCAGCAGTCAGAGCACTGAAGCTTTCTTT. The encoded protein is CASSQSTEAFF.

The CDR3 nucleotides are TGTGCCAGTATGACGTTAGCGGGAGGTCGCAATGAGCAGTTCTTC. This gives the protein CASMTLAGGRNEQFF. The chain couples TRBV19 to TRBJ2-1; 10 bases match TRBD2. Losses at the gene ends were 7 bases for V and 6 bases for J; bases not matched to a gene: 9. Germline loops: CDR1 LNHDA, CDR2 SQIVND (reference sequence). This CDR3 is 15 amino acids long. The full variable domain, rest sourced from reference TRBV19 and TRBJ2-1, is DGGITQSPKYLFRKEGQNVTLSCEQNLNHDAMYWYRQDPGQGLRLIYYSQIVNDFQKGDIAEGYSVSREKKESFPLTVTSAQKNPTAFYLCASMTLAGGRNEQFFGPGTRLTVL.

V usage is TRBV7-2 and J usage is TRBJ1-3; D remains unclear. CDR3 length equals 12 residues. V shed 3 bases and J shed 4 bases, with 4 bases lying between them. Germline V CDR1 and CDR2: SGHTA, FQGNSA. Here the CDR3 DNA reads TGTGCCAGCAGCTTCGCAGGAAACACCATATATTTT. Translated, it gives CASSFAGNTIYF.

In DNA, the CDR3 is TGTGCCAGTAGTATACAACAGGGTGGCTACGAGCAGTACTTC. It encodes CASSIQQGGYEQYF. This chain links TRBV19 with TRBJ2-7, with TRBD1 as a possible D gene (6 bases). There are 14 residues in the CDR3. Germline V lookup: CDR1 LNHDA, CDR2 SQIVND (reference sequence). V lost 2 bases and J 3 bases, leaving 11 bases between the germline ends.

CDR3 coding DNA: TGTGCCAGCAGTCTTGCTAGCGGAGGATCGTACAATGAGCAGTTCTTC. Residues: CASSLASGGSYNEQFF. This chain links TRBV28 with TRBJ2-1; 7 bases fit TRBD2. V was clipped by 5 bases and J by 4 bases; unmatched bases: 11. Germline CDR1 reads MDHEN; CDR2 reads SYDVKM. There are 16 residues in the CDR3. Together with reference TRBV28 and TRBJ2-1, the CDR3 gives the full variable domain: DVKVTQSSRYLVKRTGEKVFLECVQDMDHENMFWYRQDPGLGLRLIYFSYDVKMKEKGDIPEGYSVSREKKERFSLILESASTNQTSMYLCASSLASGGSYNEQFFGPGTRLTVL.

The genes are TRBV7-3 and TRBJ2-7, with D maybe TRBD2 (5 bases). Per germline, CDR1 SGHTA and CDR2 FQGTGA. CDR3 length: 13 amino acids. Trimming stripped 1 base from V and 7 bases from J, with 11 bases between. CDR3: CASSLSGLGEQYF. CDR3 bases: TGTGCCAGCAGCTTAAGCGGGCTGGGGGAGCAGTACTTC.

The chain couples TRBV27 to TRBJ2-1, with D possibly TRBD1 on 5 matching bases. The CDR3 runs 11 residues. Germline assignment: CDR1 MNHEY and CDR2 SMNVEV (reference sequence). Deletions cut 5 bases from V and 8 bases from J, with 7 bases between. DNA of the CDR3: TGTGCCAGCAGTAGGGGCGATGAGCAGTTCTTC. Translated: CASSRGDEQFF.

V is TRBV5-6 and J is TRBJ2-5; the D gene is possibly TRBD1 (5 bases). The CDR3 consists of 12 residues. Trimming left V 4 bases short and J 2 bases short, with 6 bases between. Germline V gene sequence: CDR1 SGHDT, CDR2 YYEEEE. CDR3 loop: CASSRQQETQYF. CDR3 sequence (DNA): TGTGCCAGCAGCCGACAGCAAGAGACCCAGTACTTC.

CDR3 residues: CASSQDLVRREQYF. The CDR3 region has the DNA TGCGCCAGCAGCCAAGATCTCGTTCGGAGGGAGCAGTACTTC. The chain links TRBV4-1 to TRBJ2-7, with D possibly being TRBD2 (5 bases). Germline lookup yields CDR1 MGHRA and CDR2 YSYEKL. V dropped 0 bases and J dropped 7 bases, with 13 bases sitting between them. The CDR3 totals 14 residues.

This chain uses TRBV14 with TRBJ2-3; TRBD2 agrees at 10 bases. V shed 2 bases and J 0 bases; nucleotides not matched to a gene: 2. This CDR3 is 16 amino acids long. CDR1 SGHDN and CDR2 FVKESK come from the germline V gene. CDR3 loop: CASSQLAGASTDTQYF. The CDR3 DNA follows: TGTGCCAGCAGCCAACTAGCGGGAGCTAGCACAGATACGCAGTATTTT.

This chain joins TRBV3-1 (or the pseudogene TRBV3-2) and TRBJ1-4, with 10 bases aligning to TRBD1. The CDR3 is made up of 16 amino acids. Trimming cost V 4 bases and J 7 bases; bases outside gene matches: 9. Looked up from germline, CDR1 is LGHDT and CDR2 is YNNKEL (reference sequence). CDR3 loop: CASSRRRQGAGEKLFF. The CDR3 bases are TGTGCCAGCAGCCGTCGTCGACAGGGGGCCGGTGAAAAACTGTTTTTT.

V usage is TRBV2 and J usage is TRBJ2-3; TRBD1 matches 9 bases. V lost 5 bases and J lost 5; bases outside the gene matches: 8. The germline gives CDR1 SNHLY, CDR2 FYNNEI. The CDR3 extends over 15 amino acids. The CDR3 DNA is TGTGCCAGCAGTTCAGGGACAGGGCAAGGAGATACGCAGTATTTT. This translates into CASSSGTGQGDTQYF. Using reference TRBV2 and TRBJ2-3 for the parts outside the CDR3, the full variable domain is EPEVTQTPSHQVTQMGQEVILRCVPISNHLYFYWYRQILGQKVEFLVSFYNNEISEKSEIFDDQFSVERPDGSNFTLKIRSTKLEDSAMYFCASSSGTGQGDTQYFGPGTRLTVL.

The V call is TRBV25-1, the J call TRBJ1-4; 7 bases fit TRBD1. J gave up 7 bases and V 4 bases, and 9 bases lay outside the gene matches. Germline V gene sequence: CDR1 MGHDK, CDR2 SYGVNS. The CDR3 spans 15 residues. The CDR3 reads CASSAGTALGEKLFF. The CDR3 nucleotides read TGTGCCAGCAGTGCCGGGACAGCCCTCGGTGAAAAACTGTTTTTT.

The chain uses TRBV2 and TRBJ2-1, with 7 bases identical to TRBD2. This CDR3 region has 16 residues. Trimming took 7 bases from V and 0 from J; bases not matched to a gene: 9. In germline, CDR1 is SNHLY, CDR2 FYNNEI. CDR3 protein: CASTLGGLSSYNEQFF. The DNA for the CDR3 is TGTGCCAGCACCTTGGGGGGGTTGAGCTCCTACAATGAGCAGTTCTTC.

The chain is built from TRBV5-1 and TRBJ2-1, with D possibly being TRBD1 or TRBD2 (5 bases each). The CDR3 contains 11 residues. The germline gives CDR1 SGHRS, CDR2 YFSETQ. Trimming took off 5 bases at V and 8 bases at J, with 8 bases between the two ends. CDR3 sequence reads: CASRGRYEQFF. CDR3 nucleotide sequence: TGCGCCAGCAGGGGACGGTATGAGCAGTTCTTC.

The V gene is TRBV11-2, the J gene TRBJ1-3, with 8 bases matching TRBD1. The CDR3 has 14 amino acids. CDR1 SGHAT and CDR2 FQNNGV come from the germline V gene. J was trimmed by 4 bases and V by 5 bases; bases with no gene match: 4. The CDR3 region has the DNA TGTGCCAGCAGCCTGGACAGGGTCGGAAACACCATATATTTT. Protein: CASSLDRVGNTIYF.

J is TRBJ2-1 and V is TRBV7-9; 8 bases agree with TRBD2. The ends lost 2 bases at V and 6 bases at J; junction bases unmatched: 12. The V gene's germline CDR1 is SEHNR and CDR2 FQNEAQ (reference sequence). The CDR3 is 17 residues long. CDR3 DNA: TGTGCCAGCAGCTTAAGGGACCGCGTGGCGGGAGGCAATGAGCAGTTCTTC. As protein: CASSLRDRVAGGNEQFF.

This chain connects TRBV5-8 to TRBJ1-2, with D perhaps matching TRBD1 (5 bases). CDR3 length: 14 residues. V was pared by 1 base and J by 3 bases, with 10 bases between. CDR1 SGHTS and CDR2 YDEGEE come from the germline V gene. Here the CDR3 reads CASSLRGVDYGYTF. The CDR3 DNA reads TGTGCCAGCAGCTTGAGGGGCGTAGACTATGGCTACACCTTC. Full variable domain (rest looked up from reference TRBV5-8 and TRBJ1-2): EAGVTQSPTHLIKTRGQQATLRCSPISGHTSVYWYQQALGLGLQFLLWYDEGEERNRGNFPPRFSGRQFPNYSSELNVNALELEDSALYLCASSLRGVDYGYTFGSGTRLTVV.

The V gene is TRBV18, the J gene TRBJ1-1, with a possible D match to TRBD1 (5 bases). CDR3 size: 17 residues. From germline, CDR1 is KGHSH and CDR2 LQKENI. Trimming removed 5 bases from V and 0 bases from J, with 19 bases in between. The CDR3 DNA follows: TGTGCCAGCTCAACCCTCCCTTTACAGGCCCTGAACACTGAAGCTTTCTTT. It yields the protein CASSTLPLQALNTEAFF.

J is TRBJ1-3 and V is TRBV27, with D hard to call. The CDR3 runs 14 residues. The germline V gene encodes CDR1 MNHEY and CDR2 SMNVEV (reference sequence). Between the trimmed V and J ends, which lost 3 bases and 3 bases, there was a span of 9 bases. CDR3 region: CASSFRAGGNTIYF. The CDR3 DNA is TGTGCCAGCAGTTTTCGCGCCGGTGGAAACACCATATATTTT.

The chain carries TRBV29-1 and TRBJ2-3, with a weak D call TRBD2 (6 bases). The germline V gene encodes CDR1 SQVTM and CDR2 ANQGSEA. This CDR3 comprises 13 residues. V was cut by 2 bases and J by 3 bases, with 9 bases left in between. Written as DNA, the CDR3 is TGCAGCGTTGAAAGGGCGGGGACAGATACGCAGTATTTT. Protein product: CSVERAGTDTQYF.

The rearrangement links TRBV28 to TRBJ1-2; 7 bases are shared with TRBD1. J gave up 6 bases and V 3 bases, and 4 bases lay outside the gene matches. The germline V gene encodes CDR1 MDHEN and CDR2 SYDVKM. The CDR3 has 13 amino acids. CDR3 protein: CASSLGQGDGYTF. CDR3 coding DNA: TGTGCCAGCAGTTTGGGTCAGGGGGATGGCTACACCTTC.

The chain employs TRBV27 and TRBJ2-1, with D perhaps matching TRBD1 or TRBD2 (6 bases each). V lost 5 bases and J lost 7, with 18 bases in between. Germline V CDR1 and CDR2: MNHEY, SMNVEV (reference sequence). This CDR3 spans 15 amino acids. This CDR3 is CASSPDGGLPNEQFF. DNA for the CDR3: TGTGCCAGCAGTCCCGATGGGGGGCTACCAAATGAGCAGTTCTTC.

The V gene is TRBV11-2, the J gene TRBJ1-2; no reliable D call. Germline V lookup: CDR1 SGHAT, CDR2 FQNNGV. CDR3 length: 16 amino acids. The ends were cut back, 1 base at V and 0 bases at J, with 12 bases in the middle. CDR3 nucleotides: TGTGCCAGCAGCTTAGGTCCTGGATCCCCTAACTATGGCTACACCTTC. It is translated as CASSLGPGSPNYGYTF.

The gene calls are TRBV2 and TRBJ2-1, with 8 bases identical to TRBD2. The CDR3 consists of 15 residues. The V gene's germline CDR1 is SNHLY and CDR2 FYNNEI. J was trimmed by 9 bases and V by 6 bases; bases with no gene match: 13. The CDR3 sequence is CASRASSGSSGEQFF. CDR3 bases: TGTGCCAGCAGGGCTAGCAGCGGGAGTTCGGGTGAGCAGTTCTTC. The whole variable domain, remainder taken from reference TRBV2 and TRBJ2-1, is EPEVTQTPSHQVTQMGQEVILRCVPISNHLYFYWYRQILGQKVEFLVSFYNNEISEKSEIFDDQFSVERPDGSNFTLKIRSTKLEDSAMYFCASRASSGSSGEQFFGPGTRLTVL.